The 13 T cell receptor beta chains below all came from one sample that was sequenced in a study of T-cell reconstitution after alpha-beta-depleted transplantation in children. Unique molecular identifiers were built into the TCRbeta library. One entry per CDR3 protein, called by TCRdb with MiXCR from the PCR reads. The sample lists tens of thousands of distinct CDR3 sequences, 44% occurring once. The source material was PBMCs, mostly from graft donor cells, sampled 360 days after TCRalphabeta/CD19-depleted stem cell transplant. These receptors originate from a male patient under 18 who had a stem cell transplant for acute lymphoblastic leukemia, so the T cells may come from the graft donor.

The table lists this clonotype with a few counts. The chain carries TRBV9 and TRBJ2-5; D perhaps matches TRBD1 (6 bases). The CDR3 sequence is 15 residues long. CDR1 SGDLS and CDR2 YYNGEE come from the germline V gene. V lost 0 bases and J 2 bases, leaving 11 bases between the germline ends. The chain's CDR3 is CASSVDREWQETQYF. CDR3 sequence (DNA): TGTGCCAGCAGCGTAGACAGGGAGTGGCAAGAGACCCAGTACTTC.

The chain carries TRBV5-5 and TRBJ2-3, with D perhaps TRBD2 (6 bases). Germline CDR1 and CDR2: SGHKS and YYEKEE (reference sequence). V was clipped by 0 bases and J by 2 bases, with 10 bases between them. The CDR3 consists of 15 residues. This chain's CDR3 is CASSLEGGFTDTQYF. The CDR3 DNA is TGTGCCAGCAGCTTGGAGGGAGGATTCACAGATACGCAGTATTTT.

V gene TRBV29-1 combines with J gene TRBJ2-1, with D maybe TRBD1 (6 bases). This CDR3 contains 12 residues. Germline CDR1 and CDR2: SQVTM and ANQGSEA. The V end was cut by 4 bases, the J end by 8 bases, with 12 bases between. CDR3 region: CSVALQGYEQFF. CDR3 bases: TGCAGCGTTGCACTACAGGGCTATGAGCAGTTCTTC.

This chain joins TRBV4-3 and TRBJ2-7, with 9 bases lining up with TRBD2. CDR1 and CDR2 (germline): LGHNA, YSLEER. The CDR3 runs 16 residues. The J segment lost 0 bases and the V segment lost 4 bases, leaving 7 bases of the junction unmatched. The CDR3 DNA reads TGCGCCAGCAGCCCCGGGCTAGCGGGGTACTCCTACGAGCAGTACTTC. This sequence encodes CASSPGLAGYSYEQYF.

This clonotype has just a few counts. The chain recombines TRBV9 with TRBJ2-6, with TRBD1 matching over 12 bases. The CDR3 consists of 21 residues. Germline V gene lookup returns CDR1 SGDLS and CDR2 YYNGEE. V trimming: 0 bases; J trimming: 0 bases; junction bases outside the gene matches: 10. The CDR3 protein is CASSVVRDRGLLDSGANVLTF. The CDR3 bases are TGTGCCAGCAGCGTAGTACGGGACAGGGGGCTTTTGGACTCTGGGGCCAACGTCCTGACTTTC.

With respect to this clonotype: The germline gene is not matched at one end of the junction; a read error may be the cause. The genes are TRBV4-3 and TRBJ2-3; tentative D call: TRBD2 (6 bases). This CDR3 region has 17 residues. Per the germline V gene, CDR1 is LGHNA and CDR2 is YSLEER. The CDR3 reads CPSSQVHIGGRTDTQYF. CDR3 nucleotide sequence: TGCCCCAGCAGCCAAGTTCATATCGGGGGACGGACAGATACGCAGTATTTT.

This clonotype was detected a few times. V gene TRBV4-2 combines with J gene TRBJ2-1; the match to TRBD2 covers 9 bases. Per germline, CDR1 LGHNA and CDR2 YNFKEQ. The CDR3 spans 15 residues. With V trimmed by 4 bases and J by 7 bases, 8 bases remained unmatched. This CDR3 is CASSPRAGGQNEQFF. The CDR3 DNA sequence: TGTGCCAGCAGCCCACGGGCGGGGGGGCAGAATGAGCAGTTCTTC.

The V and J genes are TRBV28 and TRBJ1-5; TRBD1 agrees at 11 bases. CDR3 length: 16 amino acids. The germline gives CDR1 MDHEN, CDR2 SYDVKM. Trimming cost V 3 bases and J 7 bases; bases outside gene matches: 8. The CDR3: CASSFSIGQGAQPQHF. The DNA for the CDR3 is TGTGCCAGCAGTTTTTCAATTGGACAGGGGGCACAGCCCCAGCATTTT.

This clonotype was counted between two and nine times. This chain uses TRBV25-1 with TRBJ2-5; D remains unclear. CDR3 length: 12 amino acids. The V gene lost 2 bases and the J gene lost 7 bases, with 8 bases spanning the gap. Germline values: CDR1 MGHDK, CDR2 SYGVNS. CDR3 sequence reads: CASSEASRTQYF. DNA for the CDR3: TGTGCCAGCAGTGAAGCTTCCCGGACCCAGTACTTC.

The V call is TRBV11-2, the J call TRBJ2-3; no firm D call. The CDR3 consists of 16 residues. Deletions cut 5 bases from V and 7 bases from J, with 22 bases between. Germline CDR1 and CDR2: SGHAT and FQNNGV. The DNA of the CDR3 is TGTGCCAGCAGCCCGTTAGGTAGCAGCCAGGCAAATACGCAGTATTTT. Amino acid sequence: CASSPLGSSQANTQYF. Full variable domain (outside the CDR3, taken from reference TRBV11-2 and TRBJ2-3): EAGVAQSPRYKIIEKRQSVAFWCNPISGHATLYWYQQILGQGPKLLIQFQNNGVVDDSQLPKDRFSAERLKGVDSTLKIQPAKLEDSAVYLCASSPLGSSQANTQYFGPGTRLTVL.

The gene calls are TRBV11-2 and TRBJ2-3; TRBD1 matches 8 bases. CDR3 length: 14 amino acids. The J segment lost 4 bases and the V segment lost 8 bases, leaving 8 bases of the junction unmatched. CDR1 is SGHAT, CDR2 FQNNGV, per germline. DNA of the CDR3: TGTGCCAGCCAATGGACAGGGAAATCAGATACGCAGTATTTT. This encodes CASQWTGKSDTQYF.

This clonotype was seen many times. The chain is built from TRBV6-5 and TRBJ2-2; TRBD2 is a possible D gene (5 bases). Trimming removed 2 bases at V and 2 bases at J, with 9 bases between. This CDR3 is built from 15 residues. CDR1 is MNHEY and CDR2 is SVGAGI in the germline V gene. The CDR3 nucleotides are TGTGCCAGCAGTTACGCGAGCGGCAACACCGGGGAGCTGTTTTTT. Its translation is CASSYASGNTGELFF.

The chain has TRBV6-1 and TRBJ1-5, with D maybe TRBD1 (5 bases). V lost 5 bases and J 5 bases, leaving 13 bases between the germline ends. The CDR3 loop spans 14 amino acids. The V gene's germline CDR1 is MNHNS and CDR2 SASEGT. The CDR3 sequence is CASSPGGWDQPQHF. Written as DNA, the CDR3 is TGTGCCAGCAGTCCCGGGGGATGGGATCAGCCCCAGCATTTT.